Sequencing of this T cell receptor (beta chain) was carried out in a study of T cell responses to AZD1222 COVID-19 vaccine. Clones were read by immunoSEQ multiplex PCR, and TCRdb kept only the in-frame ones, dropping some. Among around 78,000 clones listed, about nine tenths were seen once. Germline CDR1 and CDR2: MNHEY and SMNVEV (reference sequence). With 3 bases clipped from V and 0 bases from J, the junction kept 10 bases outside the gene matches. The CDR3 loop spans 18 amino acids. V usage is TRBV27 and J usage is TRBJ1-5; the match to TRBD1 covers 8 bases. Specimen: peripheral blood, collected on day 0 of AZD1222 vaccination. The source is an adult in good health. The CDR3 reads CASSFYGTGSYSNQPQHF. DNA of the CDR3: TGTGCCAGCAGTTTTTATGGGACAGGAAGTTATAGCAATCAGCCCCAGCATTTT.